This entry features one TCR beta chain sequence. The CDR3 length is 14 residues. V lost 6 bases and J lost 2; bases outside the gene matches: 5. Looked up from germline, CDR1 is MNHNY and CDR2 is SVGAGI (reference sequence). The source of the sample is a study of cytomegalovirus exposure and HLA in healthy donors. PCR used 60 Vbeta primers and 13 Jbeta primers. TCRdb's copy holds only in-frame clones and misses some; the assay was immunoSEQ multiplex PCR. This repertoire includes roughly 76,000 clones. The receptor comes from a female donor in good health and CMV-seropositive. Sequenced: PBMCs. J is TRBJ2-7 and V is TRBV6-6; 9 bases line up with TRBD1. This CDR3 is CASRPGTGPYEQYF. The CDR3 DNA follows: TGTGCCAGCAGGCCCGGGACAGGGCCCTACGAGCAGTACTTC.